The rows below give T cell receptor beta chains drawn from one sample of a study of regulatory T cells in long-lasting Graves disease. MiXCR, applied by TCRdb to the multiplex PCR reads, yields one record per CDR3 protein. The sample holds more than 350,000 distinct CDR3 sequences, roughly 23% seen once. The source material was peripheral blood mononuclear cells (PBMCs), sampled when the disease was refractory, from a patient treated with antithyroid drugs. The receptors were sampled from a female donor with Graves disease. Each CDR3 is given with its conserved first and last residue. The D gene is left open where the match is weak. Part of the rows lack a size; the others show once, few, many or a class for expanded clones.

cdr3_aa: CASSIPRAGQPQHF
v_call: TRBV19
d_call: .
clone_size: .

cdr3_aa: CASSFGGTSTGELFF
v_call: TRBV11-2
d_call: .
clone_size: .

cdr3_aa: CSARQGSMNTEAFF
v_call: TRBV20-1
d_call: .
clone_size: many

cdr3_aa: CASSVSLREGTEAFF
v_call: TRBV9
d_call: .
clone_size: .

cdr3_aa: CASSEGLATQGAQYF
v_call: TRBV2
d_call: .
clone_size: many

cdr3_aa: CASSPERVNEKLFF
v_call: TRBV18
d_call: .
clone_size: .

cdr3_aa: CASSLMAGRNTEAFF
v_call: TRBV12-3/TRBV12-4
d_call: .
clone_size: many

cdr3_aa: CASSGSGGNQPQHF
v_call: TRBV2
d_call: .
clone_size: .

cdr3_aa: CASSQPGQEIYGYTF
v_call: TRBV3-1
d_call: TRBD1
clone_size: few

cdr3_aa: CASSIVAANTGELFF
v_call: TRBV19
d_call: .
clone_size: .

cdr3_aa: CASSQDRPGHGYTF
v_call: TRBV3-1
d_call: .
clone_size: many

cdr3_aa: CSAAWGQALGETQYF
v_call: TRBV20-1
d_call: TRBD1
clone_size: .

cdr3_aa: CASSSGGHRENEQYF
v_call: TRBV5-4
d_call: .
clone_size: many

cdr3_aa: CASSPPGDPRYEQYF
v_call: TRBV12-3/TRBV12-4
d_call: .
clone_size: many

cdr3_aa: CASSLGAGRRGTEAFF
v_call: TRBV5-8
d_call: .
clone_size: few

cdr3_aa: CSARTPVHETQYF
v_call: TRBV20-1
d_call: .
clone_size: many

cdr3_aa: CASSQFGEGMDEQYF
v_call: TRBV3-1
d_call: TRBD2
clone_size: many

cdr3_aa: CASSHPDSMAEAFF
v_call: TRBV3-1
d_call: .
clone_size: many

cdr3_aa: CASSQDSPGGAGFQETQYF
v_call: TRBV4-1
d_call: TRBD1
clone_size: few

cdr3_aa: CASSVGTTPNTGELFF
v_call: TRBV9
d_call: .
clone_size: many

cdr3_aa: CASSVNRATYEQYF
v_call: TRBV2
d_call: .
clone_size: many

cdr3_aa: CASSPTPAEQETQYF
v_call: TRBV7-3
d_call: .
clone_size: many